This entry concerns a single T cell receptor (beta chain). The target antigen is unknown. Trimming stripped 4 bases from V and 0 bases from J, with 27 bases between. The CDR3 contains 20 residues. Germline-derived CDR1 and CDR2 are MDHEN and SYDVKM. The data were obtained in a study of T cell repertoires in cytomegalovirus infection. Study at large: CMV infection plus the matching HLA type was flagged by public TCR beta signatures. Study results and limitations: Adding up the frequency of public TCR beta families identified people who carried CMV plus the relevant HLA. CMV-specific TCR beta clonotypes restricted by HLA-C were the ones dominating the ex vivo response.

TCRdb reanalysed the reads using MiXCR and keeps one entry per CDR3 protein. The profile shows 200,000 to 250,000 distinct CDR3 sequences, over 20% of them singletons. This chain connects TRBV28 to TRBJ1-2, with a tentative D call TRBD1 (6 bases). Sequencing was performed on CD8+ T cells from PBMCs. The source of this sequence is a human donor in good health (CMV status not recorded). Some clones in this sample may be carry-over from other donors' samples. The CDR3 loop is CASSSSNRARKGSANYGYTF. CDR3 nucleotides: TGTGCCAGCAGTTCGTCGAACAGGGCGAGGAAGGGTTCGGCTAACTATGGCTACACCTTC.